This is a list of T cell receptor beta chains from one sample in a study of graft-versus-host responses after intestinal transplantation. For these TCRs, the target antigens are not known. Using immunoSEQ multiplex PCR, the repertoire was profiled, and TCRdb retains in-frame clones only, with some absent. The sample has approximately 120,000 clones; over 85% are singletons. This sample comprised unstimulated CD4+ T cells sorted from spleen or lymph node cells, obtained before intestinal transplant. These receptors came from a human donor who received an intestinal transplant. Both conserved end residues are part of each CDR3. A D gene is named only where the DNA matches it firmly. The size field is filled for only some rows; it gives once, few, many or a size class.

V gene,D gene,clone size,J gene,CDR3 DNA,CDR3 protein
TRBV7-2,NA,once,TRBJ1-1,TGTGCCAGCAGCTTACCCGCGGGAGGCGCAGCTTTCTTT,CASSLPAGGAAFF
TRBV9,NA,NA,TRBJ1-3,TGTGCCAGCAGCGTACGTGCCCAGACCTCTGGAAACACCATATATTTT,CASSVRAQTSGNTIYF
TRBV5-1,NA,NA,TRBJ2-2,TGCGCCAGCAGCTTGGTAGTTGGGGGCACCGGGGAGCTGTTTTTT,CASSLVVGGTGELFF
TRBV25-1,NA,NA,TRBJ2-3,TGTGCCAGCACCAGCAGGGGGGGCGCGGGTACGCAGTATTTT,CASTSRGGAGTQYF
TRBV10-1,TRBD1,NA,TRBJ2-1,TGCGCCAGCAGTTTGCCGGGACAGCGACGATCCTACAATGAGCAGTTCTTC,CASSLPGQRRSYNEQFF
TRBV6-1,NA,NA,TRBJ1-5,TGTGCCAGCTTAGGACCCCCAAGCAATCAGCCCCAGCATTTT,CASLGPPSNQPQHF
TRBV5-4,TRBD1,once,TRBJ1-2,TGTGCCAGCAGCTCAGTGACAGGGGGCGGTGATGGCTACACCTTC,CASSSVTGGGDGYTF
TRBV6-1,TRBD2,NA,TRBJ2-3,TGTGCCAGCAGGGGACTAGCGGGCACAGATACGCAGTATTTT,CASRGLAGTDTQYF
TRBV21-1,NA,NA,TRBJ1-1,TGTGCCAGCAGCAAAGAGAGGAACAGGTCACCCACTGAAGCTTTCTTT,CASSKERNRSPTEAFF
TRBV11-3,TRBD1,NA,TRBJ2-3,TGTGCCAGCAGCTTACAGGGGGCGGCCACAGATACGCAGTATTTT,CASSLQGAATDTQYF
TRBV29-1,NA,NA,TRBJ2-7,TGCAGCGTTGAGGGGGAACCCGCCTACGAGCAGTACTTC,CSVEGEPAYEQYF
TRBV4-1,TRBD1,NA,TRBJ2-7,TGCGCCAGCAGTAGAGACAGGGAGTACGAGCAGTACTTC,CASSRDREYEQYF
TRBV10-3,NA,NA,TRBJ1-1,TGTGCCATCAGTGGGAGCAGGGATACTGAAGCTTTCTTT,CAISGSRDTEAFF
TRBV7-2,NA,NA,TRBJ1-1,TGTGCCAGCAGCCCCACCATGGGGCTTTTGAACACTGAAGCTTTCTTT,CASSPTMGLLNTEAFF
TRBV6-4,TRBD2,NA,TRBJ2-1,TGTGCCAGCAGTGCAATTGGGACTAGCGGGGGCGGCCTCTACAATGAGCAGTTCTTC,CASSAIGTSGGGLYNEQFF
TRBV2,NA,once,TRBJ2-5,TGTGCCAGCAGTGAAAGCGGAGAAGAGACCCAGTACTTC,CASSESGEETQYF
TRBV11-1,TRBD1,NA,TRBJ2-1,TGTGCCAGCAGCTACCCCGGGACAGGGGGCAATGAGCAGTTCTTC,CASSYPGTGGNEQFF
TRBV5-1,TRBD1,NA,TRBJ2-7,TGCGCCAGCAGCCGATCACCGGGACAGGGGGCAGTCGAGCAGTACTTC,CASSRSPGQGAVEQYF
TRBV5-1,TRBD2,NA,TRBJ2-4,TGCGCCAGCAGCCTTACTAGCGCCGTAGCCAAAAACATTCAGTACTTC,CASSLTSAVAKNIQYF
TRBV19,NA,NA,TRBJ2-4,TGTGCCAGTAGACCGGACTATCGGGACATTCAGTACTTC,CASRPDYRDIQYF
TRBV9,TRBD1,NA,TRBJ1-2,TGTGCCAGCAGCGTGTCAGACAGGGCCTTCGCTAACTATGGCTACACCTTC,CASSVSDRAFANYGYTF
TRBV5-6,TRBD2,NA,TRBJ2-5,TGTGCCAGCAGCTTGGTACTAGCGGGGGGCTTCGGGCAAGAGACCCAGTACTTC,CASSLVLAGGFGQETQYF
TRBV30,NA,once,TRBJ2-7,TGTGCCTGGAGTACTCAGGGGACGGGGGAGCAGTACTTC,CAWSTQGTGEQYF
TRBV19,NA,NA,TRBJ1-5,TGTGCCAGTAGCCCAAGGGGGGTCCGGGGGGCCTACAATCAGCCCCAGCATTTT,CASSPRGVRGAYNQPQHF
TRBV29-1,NA,NA,TRBJ1-2,TGCAGCGCTAGCGGGGGCTATGGCTACACCTTC,CSASGGYGYTF
TRBV5-4,NA,NA,TRBJ1-1,TGTGCCAGCAGCCCAACCTCCGACAGGAACACTGAAGCTTTCTTT,CASSPTSDRNTEAFF
TRBV2,NA,NA,TRBJ2-1,TGTGCCAGCAGTGAAACAGTTCGGGATGAGCAGTTCTTC,CASSETVRDEQFF
TRBV27,NA,NA,TRBJ1-2,TGTGCCAGCAGTTTTGAAGCGACAGGCTCTTTCTATGGCTACACCTTC,CASSFEATGSFYGYTF
TRBV25-1,NA,NA,TRBJ2-7,TGTGCCAGCAGTGAATTATTAGTAGGCGAGCAGTACTTC,CASSELLVGEQYF
TRBV4-1,NA,NA,TRBJ1-1,TGCGCCAGCAGCTTCCCAGGGACAAGGGGGAACACTGAAGCTTTCTTT,CASSFPGTRGNTEAFF
TRBV6-5,NA,NA,TRBJ2-5,TGTGCCAGCAGCCCAAGAGAGTCCGAGACCCAGTACTTC,CASSPRESETQYF
TRBV5-1,TRBD2,NA,TRBJ2-1,TGCGCCAGCAGCTTGTTACCGGGACTAGCGGGGCTGAATGAGCAGTTCTTC,CASSLLPGLAGLNEQFF
TRBV7-6,NA,NA,TRBJ2-5,TGTGCCAGCAGCTCGGGACTCTCAGGGGAGACCCAGTACTTC,CASSSGLSGETQYF
TRBV7-9,TRBD2,NA,TRBJ2-3,TGTGCCAGCAGCCCCCAGGAGGGCGGGGGTACAGATACGCAGTATTTT,CASSPQEGGGTDTQYF
TRBV6-6,NA,NA,TRBJ2-3,TGTGCCAGCAGTTACTTGTCGACAGATACGCAGTATTTT,CASSYLSTDTQYF
TRBV6-5,NA,NA,TRBJ2-7,TGTGCCAGCAGGGAGGGATCCTACGAGCAGTACTTC,CASREGSYEQYF
TRBV5-1,NA,NA,TRBJ1-2,TGCGCCAGCAGCTTGGGGGGGGAAGGCTATGGCTACACCTTC,CASSLGGEGYGYTF
TRBV7-9,NA,NA,TRBJ2-7,TGTGCCAGCAGCTTATACCCCCCGTTACAGTTTCCTCACTACGAGCAGTACTTC,CASSLYPPLQFPHYEQYF
TRBV11-2,TRBD2,NA,TRBJ2-5,TGTGCCAGCAGCTTAGGGGGACTAGCGGGGGTGGAGACCCAGTACTTC,CASSLGGLAGVETQYF
TRBV7-9,TRBD1,few,TRBJ1-6,TGTGCCAGCAGCGGACCAGGGGGCACATCACCCCTCCACTTT,CASSGPGGTSPLHF
TRBV30,TRBD1,NA,TRBJ1-4,TGTGCCTGGAGGCACCGGGACAGGGGCAAGGAAAAACTGTTTTTT,CAWRHRDRGKEKLFF
TRBV5-8,NA,NA,TRBJ2-7,TGTGCCAGCAGCCCCGGGACGGTCCGCTCCTACGAGCAGTACTTC,CASSPGTVRSYEQYF
TRBV9,NA,once,TRBJ2-7,TGTGCCAGCAGCGTAGATTGGACCTACGAGCAGTACTTC,CASSVDWTYEQYF
TRBV9,NA,NA,TRBJ1-1,TGTGCCAGCAGCGAACAGCTTCACACTGAAGCTTTCTTT,CASSEQLHTEAFF
TRBV5-4,NA,NA,TRBJ1-2,TGTGCCAGCAGCTTGGCACAGGGAAGTGGCTACACCTTC,CASSLAQGSGYTF
TRBV5-4,TRBD1,NA,TRBJ2-4,TGTGCCAGCAGTACTACCGGGACAGGAATAGCCAAAAACATTCAGTACTTC,CASSTTGTGIAKNIQYF
TRBV6-5,NA,NA,TRBJ2-7,TGTGCCAGCAAACGGAGCCGTAGCTCCTACGAGCAGTACTTC,CASKRSRSSYEQYF
TRBV5-1,NA,NA,TRBJ1-1,TGCGCCAGCAGCTCCAGCCCCGGGGGATATCGCCCTGAGGCTTTCTTT,CASSSSPGGYRPEAFF
TRBV5-6,NA,once,TRBJ1-5,TGTGCCAGCAGCTTGGGGGGGGGATGGAGCAATCAGCCCCAGCATTTT,CASSLGGGWSNQPQHF